Below are 32 T cell receptor beta chains sequenced from a single sample in a study of molecular identifiers for immune sequencing clone quantification. One entry per CDR3 protein, called by TCRdb with MiXCR from the PCR reads. The sample has 75,000 to 95,000 distinct CDR3 sequences, around a quarter seen once. Sequenced: naive CD8+ T cells from blood, with Jurkat cell RNA spiked in. Described subset: FACS-sorted CD8+CD4-CCR7+CD45RA+ naive T cells. The source is a human donor in good health. Some libraries in this study had Jurkat cell RNA spiked in.

This clonotype was seen repeatedly, ten times or more. J is TRBJ2-1 and V is TRBV29-1; D perhaps matches TRBD1 (6 bases). This CDR3 has 15 amino acids. Germline loops: CDR1 SQVTM, CDR2 ANQGSEA. V was clipped by 2 bases and J by 5 bases, with 16 bases between them. CDR3 amino acids: CSVESPGQTNNEQFF. The CDR3 coding sequence is TGCAGCGTTGAATCCCCTGGACAGACTAACAATGAGCAGTTCTTC.

This clonotype was counted many times. The rearrangement joins TRBV13 to TRBJ2-7; TRBD2 agrees at 8 bases. J gave up 8 bases and V 1 base, and 19 bases lay outside the gene matches. From germline, CDR1 is PRHDT and CDR2 FYEKMQ (reference sequence). This CDR3 region has 18 residues. The CDR3 loop reads CASSLEGFSGGAYVKQYF. The DNA for the CDR3 is TGTGCCAGCAGCTTAGAGGGGTTCTCCGGGGGGGCCTATGTCAAGCAGTACTTC.

This clonotype was seen a few times. This chain links TRBV7-9 with TRBJ2-2; tentative D call: TRBD1 (6 bases). CDR3 length: 17 residues. V lost 5 bases to trimming and J lost 1 base, with 17 bases between them. Germline CDR1 is SEHNR and CDR2 is FQNEAQ (reference sequence). This CDR3 is CASSQRSGRGNTGELFF. The CDR3 region has the DNA TGTGCCAGCAGCCAGAGGTCCGGCAGGGGGAACACCGGGGAGCTGTTTTTT.

In its sample, this clonotype was seen many times. The chain joins TRBV6-2 or TRBV6-3 to TRBJ2-7; 8 positions agree with TRBD2. V gave up 5 bases and J gave up 6 bases; unmatched junction bases: 15. The CDR3 has 16 amino acids. The germline CDR1 and CDR2 sequences are MNHEY and SVGEGT. CDR3 sequence reads: CASSPQPRESGGEQYF. Here the CDR3 DNA reads TGTGCCAGCAGTCCCCAACCGCGGGAGAGCGGGGGCGAGCAGTACTTC.

This clonotype came up many times. V usage is TRBV30 and J usage is TRBJ1-1, with D possibly matching TRBD1 (5 bases). V was shortened by 7 bases and J by 4 bases, with 13 bases between the two germline ends. The CDR3 is 12 amino acids. Germline CDR1 GTSNPN, CDR2 SVGIG (reference sequence). CDR3 sequence: CASNPTGTEAFF. Written as DNA, the CDR3 is TGTGCCTCCAACCCCACAGGCACTGAAGCTTTCTTT.

As regards this clonotype: As the CDR3 is not closed by the conserved phenylalanine or tryptophan, this likely results from a read error. This chain links TRBV19 with TRBJ2-7, with D possibly being TRBD1 (5 bases). Germline V gene lookup returns CDR1 LNHDA and CDR2 SQIVND (reference sequence). The CDR3 has 14 amino acids. V was trimmed by 5 bases and J by 1 base, leaving 12 bases between them. This chain's CDR3 is CASSFSGPSYEQYS. The CDR3 DNA sequence: TGTGCCAGTAGTTTCTCAGGGCCGTCCTACGAGCAGTACTCC.

On this clonotype itself: Relative to the germline gene, one junction end is altered; a read error may explain this. This chain uses TRBV3-1 with TRBJ2-2; D uncertain. This CDR3 comprises 16 residues. Germline CDR1 reads LGHDT; CDR2 reads YNNKEL (reference sequence). The CDR3 sequence is CAGSQVADVSSGELFF. The CDR3 coding sequence is TGTGCCGGCAGCCAAGTGGCAGACGTTTCTTCCGGGGAGCTGTTTTTT.

This clonotype was seen a few times. The chain employs TRBV2 and TRBJ2-7; 9 nucleotides align to TRBD2. Unmatched junction bases numbered 9, after V lost 10 bases and J lost 2 bases. The length of the CDR3 is 14 residues. CDR1 SNHLY and CDR2 FYNNEI come from the germline V gene. The CDR3 DNA follows: TGTGCCACCGAGCGGGGGGTGGAAGCCTACGAGCAGTACTTC. Its translation is CATERGVEAYEQYF.

This clonotype was recorded at least ten times. This chain links TRBV4-1 with TRBJ2-2, with D unclear. CDR3 length: 14 amino acids. V was shortened by 0 bases and J by 6 bases, with 8 bases between the two germline ends. CDR1 and CDR2 from the germline V gene are MGHRA and YSYEKL. Written as DNA, the CDR3 is TGCGCCAGCAGCCAAGAGCAAGGTGCCGGGGAGCTGTTTTTT. It specifies CASSQEQGAGELFF.

Comment on this clonotype: The conserved final phenylalanine or tryptophan is absent from the CDR3, which likely points to a read error. This chain uses TRBV12-3 or TRBV12-4 with TRBJ1-1; 10 bases match TRBD1. V trimming: 6 bases; J trimming: 5 bases; junction bases outside the gene matches: 3. The CDR3 runs to 13 residues. The CDR3 sequence is CASSPGQGTEAFL. Written as DNA, the CDR3 is TGTGCCAGCAGCCCGGGACAGGGGACTGAAGCTTTCCTT.

As to this clonotype: A much larger clone lies a single base off, so this may be a read error. J is TRBJ2-7 and V is TRBV20-1, with D perhaps matching TRBD2 (5 bases). The CDR3 totals 14 residues. The germline CDR1 and CDR2 sequences are DFQATT and SNEGSKA (reference sequence). For the CDR3, the DNA is TGCAGTGCTAGAGTCGGGATTACGTCCTACGCGCAGTACTTC. Its translation: CSARVGITSYAQYF.

As concerns this clonotype: One base away lies a much larger clone, so this may be a sequencing read error. The rearrangement links TRBV4-1 to TRBJ2-1, with 9 bases that match TRBD2. The CDR3 has 15 amino acids. Germline V lookup: CDR1 MGHRA, CDR2 YSYEKL. The CDR3 loop is CASSEDSGGYNEQFF. Written as DNA, the CDR3 is TGCGCCAGCAGCGAAGATAGCGGGGGTTACAATGAGCAGTTCTTC.

This clonotype was detected only a few times. Written as DNA, the CDR3 is TGTGCCTGGAGTGTATATGGGGCGATAGGCACTGAAGCTTTCTTT. Translation: CAWSVYGAIGTEAFF. The chain couples TRBV30 to TRBJ1-1; D may be TRBD1 (5 bases). The CDR3 loop spans 15 amino acids. Germline V lookup: CDR1 GTSNPN, CDR2 SVGIG (reference sequence). The V and J ends lost 0 bases and 4 bases respectively, with 15 bases between them.

This clonotype was detected many times. V and J are TRBV19 and TRBJ1-1; D is uncertain. The ends were cut back, 8 bases at V and 1 base at J, with 11 bases in the middle. The CDR3 consists of 13 residues. The germline CDR1 and CDR2 sequences are LNHDA and SQIVND (reference sequence). In DNA form, the CDR3 reads TGTGCCAGTTCCGATCCCGAGAACACTGAAGCTTTCTTT. It codes for CASSDPENTEAFF.

The V gene is TRBV24-1, the J gene TRBJ2-1; 11 nucleotides line up with TRBD1. CDR1 is KGHDR, CDR2 SFDVKD, per germline. The CDR3 consists of 15 residues. V shed 7 bases, J shed 6 bases, and the junction held 7 bases outside the gene matches. CDR3 in DNA: TGTGCCACCAGCGCGGGACAGGGGGTTTTCAATGAGCAGTTCTTC. Encoded protein: CATSAGQGVFNEQFF.

This clonotype was detected ten times or more. V and J are TRBV20-1 and TRBJ2-7, with D perhaps given as TRBD1 or TRBD2 (7 bases each). The germline V gene encodes CDR1 DFQATT and CDR2 SNEGSKA (reference sequence). V lost 1 base and J lost 2, with 12 bases in between. The CDR3 is 14 amino acids. CDR3 region: CSARAGGGPYEQYF. The CDR3 DNA follows: TGCAGTGCTAGAGCAGGGGGGGGCCCCTACGAGCAGTACTTC.

This clonotype was recorded at least ten times. V usage is TRBV29-1 and J usage is TRBJ2-2; TRBD2 agrees at 7 bases. The CDR3 spans 13 residues. Germline CDR1 is SQVTM and CDR2 is ANQGSEA. V lost 0 bases to trimming and J lost 6 bases; unmatched junction nucleotides: 1. The DNA for the CDR3 is TGCAGCGTTGAAGAGGGGAGGGCCGGGGAGCTGTTTTTT. Translating it yields CSVEEGRAGELFF.

About this clonotype itself: A clone one base away is much larger, so this may be a read error. The V gene is TRBV2, the J gene TRBJ1-5, with 10 bases matching TRBD1. Germline values: CDR1 SNHLY, CDR2 FYNNEI. With V trimmed by 5 bases and J by 3 bases, 4 bases remained unmatched. The CDR3 has 15 residues. CDR3 DNA sequence: TGTGCCAGCAGTCCCGGGACAGGGGACAATCAGCCCCAGCATTTT. The encoded protein is CASSPGTGDNQPQHF.

Comments on this clonotype: At one boundary the junction diverges from the germline segment, which might be a read error. V is TRBV7-2 and J is TRBJ2-7; 14 bases map to TRBD2. Germline V gene sequence: CDR1 SGHTA, CDR2 FQGNSA. There are 15 residues in the CDR3. The CDR3 is CASSLGTSGRWERYF. The DNA for the CDR3 is TGTGCCAGCAGCTTAGGGACTAGCGGGAGGTGGGAGCGGTACTTC.

V gene TRBV7-9 combines with J gene TRBJ1-5; D gene unclear. Trimming shortened V by 0 bases and J by 4 bases, and 10 bases separated the two germline ends. The CDR3 has 15 amino acids. Germline CDR1 SEHNR, CDR2 FQNEAQ (reference sequence). DNA for the CDR3: TGTGCCAGCAGCTTAGCGCTCGGTGAAAATCAGCCCCAGCATTTT. It translates to CASSLALGENQPQHF. The full variable domain, with the rest looked up from reference TRBV7-9 and TRBJ1-5, is DTGVSQNPRHKITKRGQNVTFRCDPISEHNRLYWYRQTLGQGPEFLTYFQNEAQLEKSRLLSDRFSAERPKGSFSTLEIQRTEQGDSAMYLCASSLALGENQPQHFGDGTRLSIL.

The count of this clonotype is one. Relative to the germline gene, one junction end is altered; a read error may explain this. V is TRBV29-1 and J is TRBJ1-2; 12 bases map to TRBD1. The CDR3 length is 15 residues. Germline loops: CDR1 SQVTM, CDR2 ANQGSEA. CDR3 in amino acids: CCVLPGTGGDYGYTF. The CDR3 DNA reads as TGCTGCGTTCTACCGGGGACAGGGGGCGACTATGGCTACACCTTC.

This chain connects TRBV6-2 or TRBV6-3 to TRBJ2-7; 8 bases are shared with TRBD2. Looked up from germline, CDR1 is MNHEY and CDR2 is SVGEGT. The V gene end was trimmed by 0 bases and the J gene end by 3 bases; junction bases not matched to a gene: 10. This CDR3 has 17 residues. The CDR3 loop is CASSYSSDGGAHYEQYF. The CDR3 nucleotides are TGTGCCAGCAGTTACTCGAGTGACGGGGGGGCCCACTACGAGCAGTACTTC.

A remark on this clonotype: A read error may explain this, as a much larger clone is one base away. The CDR3 loop reads CASSPGQAVTFEQYF. In DNA form, the CDR3 reads TGTGCCAGCAGTCCGGGACAAGCAGTGACCTTCGAGCAGTACTTC. The chain employs TRBV6-5 and TRBJ2-7; D may be TRBD1 (6 bases). The CDR3 length is 15 residues. Trimming took off 5 bases at V and 6 bases at J, with 20 bases between the two ends. Looked up from germline, CDR1 is MNHEY and CDR2 is SVGAGI.

This clonotype has a handful of counts. V and J are TRBV7-9 and TRBJ1-1; 8 nucleotides line up with TRBD1. This CDR3 contains 16 residues. Trimming cost V 6 bases and J 0 bases; bases outside gene matches: 9. The germline V gene has CDR1 SEHNR and CDR2 FQNEAQ (reference sequence). The CDR3 loop reads CASSPQGVGMNTEAFF. CDR3 sequence (DNA): TGTGCCAGCAGTCCACAGGGGGTAGGAATGAACACTGAAGCTTTCTTT. Full variable domain (remainder filled in from reference TRBV7-9 and TRBJ1-1): DTGVSQNPRHKITKRGQNVTFRCDPISEHNRLYWYRQTLGQGPEFLTYFQNEAQLEKSRLLSDRFSAERPKGSFSTLEIQRTEQGDSAMYLCASSPQGVGMNTEAFFGQGTRLTVV.

The V gene is TRBV27, the J gene TRBJ2-3; D uncertain. The CDR3 is 16 residues long. V lost 4 bases, J lost 3 bases, and 17 bases lay in between. Germline assignment: CDR1 MNHEY and CDR2 SMNVEV (reference sequence). The CDR3 sequence: CASSSLGVEGTDTQYF. Here the CDR3 DNA reads TGTGCCAGCAGTTCCCTTGGGGTAGAAGGGACAGATACGCAGTATTTT.

The rearrangement joins TRBV6-5 to TRBJ1-2; D uncertain. The V end lost 0 bases, the J end lost 2 bases, and 4 bases lay between the germline ends. The CDR3 spans 13 residues. Per the germline V gene, CDR1 is MNHEY and CDR2 is SVGAGI. This CDR3 reads CASSYSTNYGYTF. The CDR3 DNA is TGTGCCAGCAGTTACTCGACGAACTATGGCTACACCTTC.

This clonotype is a singleton in its sample. This chain connects TRBV4-2 to TRBJ2-3; 7 bases map to TRBD2. J gave up 6 bases and V 0 bases, and 6 bases lay outside the gene matches. Germline loops: CDR1 LGHNA, CDR2 YNFKEQ. This CDR3 region has 15 residues. The CDR3 sequence is CASSQDGGSGDTQYF. The CDR3 coding sequence is TGTGCCAGCAGCCAAGATGGCGGGAGTGGCGATACGCAGTATTTT.

This clonotype was counted between two and nine times. V is TRBV3-1 and J is TRBJ2-2; D unresolved. This CDR3 spans 12 amino acids. CDR1 is LGHDT, CDR2 YNNKEL, per germline (reference sequence). Trimming removed 8 bases from V and 3 bases from J, with 7 bases in between. The CDR3 DNA is TGTGCCAGCCTCAGAGACACCGGGGAGCTGTTTTTT. This sequence encodes CASLRDTGELFF.

This clonotype has a handful of counts. This chain uses TRBV12-3 or TRBV12-4 with TRBJ2-5; D is uncertain. V lost 6 bases, J lost 4 bases, and 12 bases lay in between. CDR3 length: 13 residues. CDR3 residues: CASSRRDRETQYF. CDR3 nucleotide sequence: TGTGCCAGCAGCCGAAGGGATCGAGAGACCCAGTACTTC.

This clonotype appeared a few times. The rearrangement uses TRBV15 and TRBJ1-3; 8 bases are shared with TRBD1. J was trimmed by 0 bases and V by 9 bases; bases with no gene match: 4. CDR1 is LNHNV and CDR2 is YYDKDF in the germline V gene (reference sequence). This CDR3 has 14 amino acids. CDR3 sequence (DNA): TGTGCCACTACGGACAGGGCCTCTGGAAACACCATATATTTT. This encodes CATTDRASGNTIYF.

The table lists this clonotype with many counts. The V call is TRBV30, the J call TRBJ2-3; 7 bases match TRBD1. This CDR3 is 15 amino acids long. Germline V CDR1 and CDR2: GTSNPN, SVGIG (reference sequence). V lost 3 bases to trimming and J lost 1 base; unmatched junction nucleotides: 7. CDR3 amino acids: CAWSSGTARTDTQYF. CDR3 sequence (DNA): TGTGCCTGGAGCTCCGGGACAGCGCGCACAGATACGCAGTATTTT.

This clonotype was seen ten or more times. The chain uses TRBV7-8 and TRBJ1-1, with 8 bases that match TRBD1. J was trimmed by 2 bases and V by 4 bases; bases with no gene match: 9. This CDR3 comprises 16 residues. The germline gives CDR1 SGHVS, CDR2 FQNEAQ. In nucleotides, the CDR3 is TGTGCCAGCAGCTCAGGGGGCAGCTTTCCCAACACTGAAGCTTTCTTT. Protein: CASSSGGSFPNTEAFF.